This T cell receptor (beta chain) appears in the sequencing data of a study of blood T cells in healthy people across ages (dated by TCRdb to between 2015 and 2016). For the wider study: In model experiments, template switching captured roughly one uniquely barcoded TCR beta cDNA molecule for every two T cells. Age-related changes in TCR beta repertoire diversity were measured in the study by deep sequencing normalized with unique cDNA molecular identifiers. Four age groups were formed from the donors: young (average 16 years), middle-aged (around 40), aged (62) and long-lived (about 80). The study analyzed two additional independent replicas of 1 million unique cDNA reads from the same blood draw for two donors, one aged 18 to 29 and one aged 80 or older. The paper as a whole reports these results and caveats: Because donor CMV infection status was unknown, age-related changes in expanded clonotypes were potentially confounded. A strong correlation was found between observed TCR beta diversity and the percentage of naive T cells measured by flow cytometry. Bulk unsorted PBMC profiling prevented conclusive comparison of naive and antigen-experienced compartments. Compared with the aged group, more naive CD4+ T cells, fewer expanded clones and increased TCR diversity were shown by the long-lived group, suggesting age selection. Observed TCR beta diversity per million T cells fell roughly linearly with age, and a significant reduction was already apparent by age roughly 40. Estimates of total diversity based on one million sequenced T cells were regarded as lower bounds and as underestimates.

Via the germline V gene, CDR1 is SGHVS and CDR2 FNYEAQ. The CDR3 spans 13 residues, from the cysteine through the phenylalanine. CDR3 DNA is the only sequence kept; it has 39 bases, read in frame from the first base. Here V drops 0 bases and J drops 4 bases, and the junction holds 0 bases not matched to any gene. The donors were roughly 39 Caucasian individuals from Russia, aged roughly 6 to 90 years, who were systemically healthy. About 10 milliliters of peripheral blood were collected from each donor into EDTA-treated Vacutainer tubes. PBMCs were isolated by Ficoll-Paque density-gradient centrifugation, with at least 6 million obtained per sample. Trizol reagent was used to extract total RNA from PBMCs, with at least 6 micrograms per sample. For every donor, an aliquot of PBMCs went through flow cytometry to measure the percentages of naive CD45RAhigh/CD27high T cells. Receptor libraries were prepared by 5' RACE. The sequencing machine was an Illumina HiSeq 2500. A second roughly 7 to 12 cycle PCR used a sample-barcoded 5' primer and a J-beta primer mix. A unique molecular identifier was introduced onto each TCR beta cDNA molecule by a template-switch 5' adaptor carrying 12 random nucleotides. Each sample yielded at least 2.5 million CDR3-containing paired-end reads. The Mint cDNA synthesis kit, primed by a TRBC-specific oligonucleotide, was used to synthesize first-strand cDNA from all RNA. After uracil-DNA glycosylase treatment, a first 18-cycle PCR used universal primers M1SS and BC2_uni_R on all cDNA. The original methods were these. Normalization of each sample was performed by random selection of 1 million high-quality reads, each carrying a distinct molecular identifier. Instead of being binned into consensus sequences, reads with shared molecular identifiers were discarded. CDR3 identification, clonotype clustering and error correction used MiTCR with a Q25 quality threshold and the strictest error-elimination algorithm. Lower-bound total TCR beta diversity was estimated with a nonparametric unseen species model using Euler transformation. In TCRdb, the public reads were trimmed at Q25 with fastp and aligned with MiXCR, with productive beta chains retained. Rows with a matching CDR3 protein are joined into one entry that keeps the most common DNA and genes. It is TCRdb's table, rather than the study itself, that gives the V and J calls and clone size. Here the sample has hundreds of thousands of distinct CDR3 sequences; just under 25% occur a single time. In total, the top ten clones hold more than 7.5% of the sample.

Many counts were recorded for this clonotype. The target of this receptor is not known. No base qualities exist here, and no much larger clone lies one base off it. These data also featured in a second study, about T cells of mothers and their children. As noted in the second study: Nine systemically healthy Caucasian individuals, comprising three mothers and their six children, were included as donors. cDNA synthesis consumed the entire amount of extracted RNA, loaded at 1.5 ug RNA in each 15 ul reaction. In the second PCR, the M1S primer introduced both the sample barcodes and 2-4 random nucleotides. More than 9 million TCR beta CDR3 reads were obtained from each mother, and about 3 million reads were obtained from each child. Thymic selection shapes the output of TCR recombination in a similar way in related and unrelated pairs, and inherited differences have a minor effect. Related mother-child pairs always showed normalized repertoire overlap that was slightly higher than in unrelated mother-child pairs, though the difference was never significant. No persistent microchimeric T cell clones were found, with a detection sensitivity of roughly 100 clones per million clonotypes. In the study, deep NGS was used to compare the TCR beta repertoires of mothers and children, and features distinguishing related mother-child pairs from unrelated individuals were sought. On average, the children were about 12 +/- 4 years old, while the mothers were around 42 +/- 4 years old. After adapter ligation was performed with NEBNext reagents, the libraries were sequenced on an Illumina HiSeq 2000 with 100+100 nt paired-end reads. To prevent cross-contamination, the mother and child libraries were prepared one month apart and sequenced in separate runs. Between about 500,000 and 2,100,000 distinct TCR beta clonotypes were identified per donor. Naive TCR beta clonotypes were estimated from low-frequency clonotypes matched to each donor's FACS-determined naive share, without sorting.

Specimen: blood. Rearrangement joined TRBV7-6 to TRBJ2-7; TRBD1 aligns with 7 central bases. The receptor's source is a boy aged 10-17 years in good health. The nucleotide sequence is given as TGTGCCAGCAGCTTAGCGGGACAGTACGAGCAGTACTTC. This codes for CASSLAGQYEQYF.